A single sample gave rise to the 31 T cell receptor beta chains below, sequenced in a study of blood T cell repertoires in COVID-19. Assay: immunoSEQ multiplex PCR; the TCRdb copy retains only in-frame clones and omits some. Among more than 150,000 clones listed, around nine tenths were seen once. The sequenced material came from peripheral blood. Source of these receptors: a woman between 18 and 29 years old who had recovered from COVID-19.

V is TRBV28 and J is TRBJ2-4, with a weak D call TRBD1 (6 bases). The V and J ends lost 6 bases and 6 bases respectively, with 18 bases between them. Looked up from germline, CDR1 is MDHEN and CDR2 is SYDVKM. The CDR3 is 15 amino acids. In DNA form, the CDR3 reads TGTGCCAGCAGCCAATGGGCAGGGGAGCGAAACATTCAGTACTTC. Protein product: CASSQWAGERNIQYF.

The chain couples TRBV7-9 to TRBJ1-3; possible D gene TRBD1, 6 bases. Germline CDR1 is SEHNR and CDR2 is FQNEAQ (reference sequence). CDR3 length equals 17 residues. The ends were cut back, 4 bases at V and 0 bases at J, with 16 bases in the middle. This CDR3 is CASSSLTTGSSGNTIYF. The DNA for the CDR3 is TGTGCCAGCAGCTCTCTCACGACAGGCTCCTCTGGAAACACCATATATTTT. Full variable domain (rest looked up from reference TRBV7-9 and TRBJ1-3): DTGVSQNPRHKITKRGQNVTFRCDPISEHNRLYWYRQTLGQGPEFLTYFQNEAQLEKSRLLSDRFSAERPKGSFSTLEIQRTEQGDSAMYLCASSSLTTGSSGNTIYFGEGSWLTVV.

The V and J genes are TRBV18 and TRBJ1-4, with TRBD1 matching over 9 bases. There are 14 residues in the CDR3. V lost 6 bases to trimming and J lost 6 bases; unmatched junction nucleotides: 5. CDR1 KGHSH and CDR2 LQKENI come from the germline V gene. CDR3 amino acids: CASSAGTGYEKLFF. CDR3 nucleotide sequence: TGTGCCAGCTCGGCCGGGACAGGGTATGAAAAACTGTTTTTT.

Note on this clone: One end of the junction fails to match germline, which may point to a read error. The chain links TRBV18 to TRBJ2-3; D perhaps matches TRBD1 (6 bases). The CDR3 extends over 16 amino acids. Germline assignment: CDR1 KGHSH and CDR2 LQKENI. The CDR3 DNA reads TGTGCCAGCGCACCGGGACAACTCGCGACTGGAGATACGCAGTATTTT. It encodes CASAPGQLATGDTQYF.

This chain connects TRBV15 to TRBJ2-5; 7 nucleotides align to TRBD2. From germline, CDR1 is LNHNV and CDR2 YYDKDF (reference sequence). The CDR3 loop spans 13 amino acids. Germline trimming cut 6 bases from V and 5 bases from J; bases unmatched to any gene: 6. CDR3 sequence: CATRDMGGETQYF. CDR3 DNA sequence: TGTGCCACCAGGGATATGGGGGGGGAGACCCAGTACTTC. The full variable domain, with the rest looked up from reference TRBV15 and TRBJ2-5, is DAMVIQNPRYQVTQFGKPVTLSCSQTLNHNVMYWYQQKSSQAPKLLFHYYDKDFNNEADTPDNFQSRRPNTSFCFLDIRSPGLGDTAMYLCATRDMGGETQYFGPGTRLLVL.

The chain combines TRBV14 with TRBJ2-1; 11 bases line up with TRBD1. CDR1 is SGHDN and CDR2 is FVKESK in the germline V gene. V was pared by 2 bases and J by 7 bases, with 7 bases of the junction left unmatched. This CDR3 spans 16 amino acids. CDR3 region: CASSQLGQGARNEQFF. In DNA form, the CDR3 reads TGTGCCAGCAGCCAACTCGGACAGGGGGCGAGGAATGAGCAGTTCTTC.

The chain employs TRBV4-3 and TRBJ2-7; a possible D gene is TRBD1 (5 bases). The CDR3 contains 14 residues. Germline V gives CDR1 LGHNA, CDR2 YSLEER. Trimming removed 5 bases from V and 4 bases from J, with 15 bases in between. The CDR3 reads CASSKGYWAYEQYF. CDR3 sequence (DNA): TGCGCCAGCAGCAAGGGGTACTGGGCTTACGAGCAGTACTTC.

This clone has only one observation. The CDR3 bases are TGCAGCGTTGAAGGGGGGCTCGACACTGAAGCTTTCTTT. Translation: CSVEGGLDTEAFF. This chain links TRBV29-1 with TRBJ1-1; weak D call: TRBD1 (6 bases). CDR1 SQVTM and CDR2 ANQGSEA come from the germline V gene. This CDR3 comprises 13 residues. Trimming removed 1 base from V and 3 bases from J, with 9 bases in between.

The J gene is TRBJ2-7, the V gene TRBV2, with 7 bases fitting TRBD1. V was pared by 6 bases and J by 3 bases, with 8 bases of the junction left unmatched. This CDR3 is built from 14 residues. The germline gives CDR1 SNHLY, CDR2 FYNNEI. This CDR3 is CASSALTGFYEQYF. For the CDR3, the DNA is TGTGCCAGCAGCGCCCTGACAGGGTTCTACGAGCAGTACTTC.

The rearrangement uses TRBV5-4 and TRBJ1-2, with D maybe TRBD1 (6 bases). Germline V CDR1 and CDR2: SGHNT, YYREEE (reference sequence). V was pared by 1 base and J by 4 bases, with 11 bases between. CDR3 length equals 14 residues. This chain's CDR3 is CASSLTGNLYGYTF. The CDR3 coding sequence is TGTGCCAGCAGCTTGACAGGGAACCTCTATGGCTACACCTTC.

V gene TRBV30 combines with J gene TRBJ2-2, with D tentatively TRBD1 (6 bases). Germline V gene sequence: CDR1 GTSNPN, CDR2 SVGIG (reference sequence). Trimming took 2 bases from V and 5 from J, leaving 12 bases between them. The CDR3 length is 14 residues. The CDR3 DNA is TGTGCCTGGAGTCCCGGGACACGAACCGGGGAGCTGTTTTTT. It codes for CAWSPGTRTGELFF.

J is TRBJ1-1 and V is TRBV5-1, with TRBD1 identical over 9 bases. The ends lost 4 bases at V and 2 bases at J; junction bases unmatched: 12. The germline V gene has CDR1 SGHRS and CDR2 YFSETQ. This CDR3 region has 17 residues. The CDR3 loop reads CASSIPGQGVGNTEAFF. In DNA form, the CDR3 reads TGCGCCAGCAGCATACCGGGACAGGGAGTGGGAAACACTGAAGCTTTCTTT.

The genes are TRBV6-6 and TRBJ2-5, with 10 bases fitting TRBD2. V trimming: 6 bases; J trimming: 3 bases; junction bases outside the gene matches: 7. The CDR3 is 15 residues long. Germline CDR1 reads MNHNY; CDR2 reads SVGAGI (reference sequence). CDR3 sequence: CASSPLAGVEETQYF. The CDR3 DNA sequence: TGTGCCAGCAGCCCCCTAGCGGGGGTGGAAGAGACCCAGTACTTC.

The rearrangement joins TRBV5-5 to TRBJ2-7; D uncertain. V lost 2 bases, J lost 2 bases, and 2 bases lay in between. Per germline, CDR1 SGHKS and CDR2 YYEKEE (reference sequence). The length of the CDR3 is 11 residues. CDR3 in DNA: TGTGCCAGCAGCTTCGCCTACGAGCAGTACTTC. Translating gives CASSFAYEQYF.

This clone was counted a single time. This chain joins TRBV5-1 and TRBJ1-2; TRBD1 aligns across 8 bases. CDR1 SGHRS and CDR2 YFSETQ come from the germline V gene. V was clipped by 4 bases and J by 3 bases; unmatched bases: 8. The CDR3 has 15 amino acids. Here the CDR3 reads CASSVYRGVDYGYTF. In DNA, the CDR3 is TGCGCCAGCAGCGTGTACAGGGGGGTCGACTATGGCTACACCTTC.

The chain employs TRBV5-6 and TRBJ2-2, with 7 bases that match TRBD1. Germline V gene data show CDR1 as SGHDT and CDR2 as YYEEEE. V lost 1 base and J lost 3; bases outside the gene matches: 9. This CDR3 has 17 residues. The CDR3: CASSLHAGQVYTGELFF. CDR3 DNA: TGTGCCAGCAGCTTGCATGCCGGACAGGTCTACACCGGGGAGCTGTTTTTT. The full variable domain, in which reference TRBV5-6 and TRBJ2-2 provide the parts outside the CDR3, is DAGVTQSPTHLIKTRGQQVTLRCSPKSGHDTVSWYQQALGQGPQFIFQYYEEEERQRGNFPDRFSGHQFPNYSSELNVNALLLGDSALYLCASSLHAGQVYTGELFFGEGSRLTVL.

The chain joins TRBV5-4 to TRBJ1-2; 7 bases match TRBD1. From germline, CDR1 is SGHNT and CDR2 YYREEE (reference sequence). V dropped 1 base and J dropped 0; count of bases not matched to a gene: 6. This CDR3 comprises 16 residues. This CDR3 reads CASSLPQGEANYGYTF. Here the CDR3 DNA reads TGTGCCAGCAGCTTGCCTCAGGGGGAAGCTAACTATGGCTACACCTTC.

This clone was seen a handful of times. This chain links TRBV6-2 or TRBV6-3 with TRBJ1-6; no firm D call. Germline V CDR1 and CDR2: MNHEY, SVGEGT. CDR3 length: 14 residues. Trimming took 4 bases from V and 10 from J, leaving 14 bases between them. CDR3 bases: TGTGCCAGCAGTTGGGAGGGTCAAGGATCACCCCTCCACTTT. Protein sequence: CASSWEGQGSPLHF.

V and J are TRBV5-1 and TRBJ2-5; 9 nucleotides line up with TRBD1. This CDR3 is 16 amino acids long. After removal of 3 bases from V and 5 bases from J, the junction contained 11 bases not matched to a gene. Germline V gene data show CDR1 as SGHRS and CDR2 as YFSETQ. For the CDR3, the DNA is TGCGCCAGCAGCTCCGAAACAACAGGGGGCTGGGAGACCCAGTACTTC. It encodes CASSSETTGGWETQYF.

The chain joins TRBV7-3 to TRBJ2-3; maybe TRBD1 (5 bases). CDR1 and CDR2 (germline): SGHTA, FQGTGA. The CDR3 is 17 amino acids. Trimming removed 0 bases from V and 0 bases from J, with 13 bases in between. The CDR3 DNA reads as TGTGCCAGCAGCTTAACGTTTTCCAGGGAAAGCACAGATACGCAGTATTTT. The encoded protein is CASSLTFSRESTDTQYF. Together with reference TRBV7-3 and TRBJ2-3, the CDR3 gives the full variable domain: GAGVSQTPSNKVTEKGKYVELRCDPISGHTALYWYRQSLGQGPEFLIYFQGTGAADDSGLPNDRFFAVRPEGSVSTLKIQRTERGDSAVYLCASSLTFSRESTDTQYFGPGTRLTVL.

V usage is TRBV9 and J usage is TRBJ2-3, with TRBD1 matching 9 bases. The CDR3 is 15 residues long. Germline CDR1 is SGDLS and CDR2 is YYNGEE. The J segment lost 3 bases and the V segment lost 1 base, leaving 3 bases of the junction unmatched. This CDR3 is CASSVRGQGTDTQYF. The CDR3 bases are TGTGCCAGCAGCGTACGGGGACAGGGAACAGATACGCAGTATTTT.

The chain couples TRBV6-5 to TRBJ2-1; maybe TRBD2 (6 bases). V was pared by 2 bases and J by 5 bases, with 13 bases between. The length of the CDR3 is 15 residues. Germline CDR1 MNHEY, CDR2 SVGAGI. In DNA, the CDR3 is TGTGCCAGCAGTTACACCCAGGGACTTCACAATGAGCAGTTCTTC. It specifies CASSYTQGLHNEQFF.

The V call is TRBV27, the J call TRBJ2-1, with D maybe TRBD1 (5 bases). Germline values: CDR1 MNHEY, CDR2 SMNVEV (reference sequence). This CDR3 contains 14 residues. V dropped 4 bases and J dropped 7 bases, with 14 bases sitting between them. As DNA, the CDR3 is TGTGCCAGCAGTTCCCAGGCAGGGAAAAATGAGCAGTTCTTC. It yields the protein CASSSQAGKNEQFF.

The chain has TRBV11-2 and TRBJ2-7; D may be TRBD2 (5 bases). The CDR3 consists of 15 residues. The V end was cut by 5 bases, the J end by 3 bases, with 17 bases between. The germline V gene has CDR1 SGHAT and CDR2 FQNNGV. The CDR3 DNA reads TGTGCCAGCAGCCCACGGGATAAGGGTCTCTACGAGCAGTACTTC. Its translation is CASSPRDKGLYEQYF.

This clone was counted a single time. The CDR3 here is CASSSTGASNQPQHF. In DNA form, the CDR3 reads TGCGCCAGCAGCTCTACAGGGGCCAGCAATCAGCCCCAGCATTTT. The chain uses TRBV5-1 and TRBJ1-5; 7 positions agree with TRBD1. This CDR3 contains 15 residues. Germline values: CDR1 SGHRS, CDR2 YFSETQ. Trimming took 3 bases from V and 1 from J; bases not matched to a gene: 4.

The chain couples TRBV5-1 to TRBJ2-5, with 7 bases that match TRBD1. J gave up 0 bases and V 1 base, and 3 bases lay outside the gene matches. The CDR3 is made up of 15 amino acids. CDR1 is SGHRS, CDR2 YFSETQ, per germline. DNA for the CDR3: TGCGCCAGCAGCTTGACGACAGGGTACCAAGAGACCCAGTACTTC. Protein sequence: CASSLTTGYQETQYF.

The J gene is TRBJ2-1, the V gene TRBV9; 9 bases match TRBD2. V trimming: 0 bases; J trimming: 6 bases; junction bases outside the gene matches: 4. The length of the CDR3 is 15 residues. Germline V gene data show CDR1 as SGDLS and CDR2 as YYNGEE. CDR3 in DNA: TGTGCCAGCAGCGTAGGAGCGGGAGGTCCCAATGAGCAGTTCTTC. It translates to CASSVGAGGPNEQFF. The full variable domain, rest sourced from reference TRBV9 and TRBJ2-1, is DSGVTQTPKHLITATGQRVTLRCSPRSGDLSVYWYQQSLDQGLQFLIQYYNGEERAKGNILERFSAQQFPDLHSELNLSSLELGDSALYFCASSVGAGGPNEQFFGPGTRLTVL.

V usage is TRBV5-1 and J usage is TRBJ2-1, with 9 bases matching TRBD1. Per the germline V gene, CDR1 is SGHRS and CDR2 is YFSETQ. The CDR3 has 16 amino acids. Germline trimming cut 0 bases from V and 6 bases from J; bases unmatched to any gene: 7. CDR3 nucleotides: TGCGCCAGCAGCTTGGTGGGACAGGGTGCTGTCAATGAGCAGTTCTTC. Translated: CASSLVGQGAVNEQFF. The whole variable domain, filled in from reference TRBV5-1 and TRBJ2-1, reads KAGVTQTPRYLIKTRGQQVTLSCSPISGHRSVSWYQQTPGQGLQFLFEYFSETQRNKGNFPGRFSGRQFSNSRSEMNVSTLELGDSALYLCASSLVGQGAVNEQFFGPGTRLTVL.

This chain links TRBV12-3 or TRBV12-4 with TRBJ1-2; D not certain. Trimming left V 10 bases short and J 2 bases short, with 14 bases between. The CDR3 sequence is 13 residues long. The CDR3 region has the DNA TGTGCCACCTCCCCGACTGTAAACTATGGCTACACCTTC. This translates into CATSPTVNYGYTF.

The rearrangement uses TRBV14 and TRBJ2-1; tentatively, D is TRBD1 (5 bases). Germline CDR1 is SGHDN and CDR2 is FVKESK. Trimming pared 4 bases from V and 8 bases from J, leaving 15 bases between. The CDR3 contains 14 residues. CDR3 sequence reads: CASSLTHRLHEQFF. CDR3 nucleotide sequence: TGTGCCAGCAGCCTAACACACAGGTTGCATGAGCAGTTCTTC.

This rearrangement joins TRBV20-1 to TRBJ1-2; no definite D call. Germline CDR1 DFQATT, CDR2 SNEGSKA (reference sequence). V lost 6 bases to trimming and J lost 4 bases, with 9 bases between them. This CDR3 spans 11 amino acids. For the CDR3, the DNA is TGCAGTGCATCGCGCGGCTATGGCTACACCTTC. Translation: CSASRGYGYTF.